This T cell receptor beta chain was retrieved from a study of CD8 T cells in ankylosing spondylitis. Study-wide results and caveats: Blood from ankylosing spondylitis patients appeared to carry a characteristic roughly 8-variant TCR beta motif. Relatively scarce in peripheral blood, disease-linked clones were CD8+.

For this clonotype: Its antigen is as yet unknown.

Scientists made TCR beta libraries using quantitative 5'-RACE with molecular barcodes. MiXCR, run by TCRdb on the 5' RACE reads, gives a single entry per CDR3 protein. In the table there are 400,000 to 450,000 distinct CDR3 sequences, 17% of which are singletons. Source material: blood, either unsorted or a sorted T cell fraction (not recorded which). This TCR was sampled from a male donor with ankylosing spondylitis.

The CDR3 is CASSGGTGKRSNQPQHF. Written as DNA, the CDR3 is TGTGCCAGCAGTGGAGGGACAGGGAAGAGGAGCAATCAGCCCCAGCATTTT. The chain employs TRBV6-1 and TRBJ1-5, with 9 bases aligning to TRBD1. Germline V gives CDR1 MNHNS, CDR2 SASEGT. The V and J ends lost 4 bases and 1 base, in that order; junction bases with no gene match: 8. The CDR3 contains 17 residues.